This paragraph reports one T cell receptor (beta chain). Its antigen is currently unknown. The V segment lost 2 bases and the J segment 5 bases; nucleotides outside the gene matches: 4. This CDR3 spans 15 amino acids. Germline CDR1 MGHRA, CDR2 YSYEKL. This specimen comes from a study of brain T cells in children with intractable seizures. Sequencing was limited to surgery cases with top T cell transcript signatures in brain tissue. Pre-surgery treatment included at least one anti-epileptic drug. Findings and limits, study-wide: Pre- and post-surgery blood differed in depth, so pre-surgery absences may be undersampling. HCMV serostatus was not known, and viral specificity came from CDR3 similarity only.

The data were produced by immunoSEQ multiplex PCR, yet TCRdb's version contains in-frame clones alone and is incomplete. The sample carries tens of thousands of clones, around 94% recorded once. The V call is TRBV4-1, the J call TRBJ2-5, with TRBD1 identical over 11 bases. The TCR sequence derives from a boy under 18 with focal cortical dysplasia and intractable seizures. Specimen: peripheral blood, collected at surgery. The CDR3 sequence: CASSQPWDRGETQYF. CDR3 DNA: TGCGCCAGCAGCCAACCCTGGGACAGGGGGGAGACCCAGTACTTC.